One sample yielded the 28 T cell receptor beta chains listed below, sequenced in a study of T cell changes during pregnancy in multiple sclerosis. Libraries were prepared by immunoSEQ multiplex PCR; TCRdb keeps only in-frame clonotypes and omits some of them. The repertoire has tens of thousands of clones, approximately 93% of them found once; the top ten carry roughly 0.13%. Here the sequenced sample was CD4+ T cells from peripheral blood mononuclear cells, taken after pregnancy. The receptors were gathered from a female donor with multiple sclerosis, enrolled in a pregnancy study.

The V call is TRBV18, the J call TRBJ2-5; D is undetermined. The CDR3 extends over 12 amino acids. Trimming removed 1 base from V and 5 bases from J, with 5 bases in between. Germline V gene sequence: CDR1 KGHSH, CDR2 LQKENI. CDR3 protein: CASSPLEETQYF. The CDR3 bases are TGTGCCAGCTCACCACTTGAGGAGACCCAGTACTTC.

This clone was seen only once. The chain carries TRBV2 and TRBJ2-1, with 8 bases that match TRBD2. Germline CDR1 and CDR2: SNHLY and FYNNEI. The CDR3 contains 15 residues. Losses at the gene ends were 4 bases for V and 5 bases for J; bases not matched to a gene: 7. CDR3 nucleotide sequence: TGTGCCAGCAGTGTAGCTACTAGCGGAAACAATGAGCAGTTCTTC. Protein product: CASSVATSGNNEQFF.

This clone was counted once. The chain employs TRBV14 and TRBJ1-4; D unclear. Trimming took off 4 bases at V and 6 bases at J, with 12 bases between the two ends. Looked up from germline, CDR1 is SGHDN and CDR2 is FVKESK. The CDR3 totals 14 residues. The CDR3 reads CASSRRRFDEKLFF. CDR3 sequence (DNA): TGTGCCAGCAGCCGGAGGAGATTTGATGAAAAACTGTTTTTT.

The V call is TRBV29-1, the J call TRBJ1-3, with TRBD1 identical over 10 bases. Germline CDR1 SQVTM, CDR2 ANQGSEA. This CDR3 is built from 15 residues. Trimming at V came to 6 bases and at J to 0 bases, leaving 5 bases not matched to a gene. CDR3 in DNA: TGCAGCGTGAGGGGACAGGGGAGCTCTGGAAACACCATATATTTT. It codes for CSVRGQGSSGNTIYF.

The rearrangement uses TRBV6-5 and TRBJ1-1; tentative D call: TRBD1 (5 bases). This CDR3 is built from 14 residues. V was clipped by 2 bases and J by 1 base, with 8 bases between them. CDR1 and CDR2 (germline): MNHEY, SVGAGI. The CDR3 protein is CASSYVGRNTEAFF. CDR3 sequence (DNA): TGTGCCAGCAGTTACGTGGGGCGGAACACTGAAGCTTTCTTT.

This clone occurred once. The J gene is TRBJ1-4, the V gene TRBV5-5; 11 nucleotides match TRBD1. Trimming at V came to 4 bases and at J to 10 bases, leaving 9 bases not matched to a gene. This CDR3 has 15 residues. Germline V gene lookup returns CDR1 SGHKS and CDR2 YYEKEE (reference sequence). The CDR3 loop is CASSLPGTGGGKLFF. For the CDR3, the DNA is TGTGCCAGCAGCCTCCCCGGGACAGGGGGTGGAAAACTGTTTTTT.

CDR3 nucleotide sequence: TGTGCCATCAGTGAGGGACAGGGGGGCACCGGGGAGCTGTTTTTT. Its protein is CAISEGQGGTGELFF. The chain employs TRBV10-3 and TRBJ2-2, with 10 bases that match TRBD1. Germline lookup yields CDR1 ENHRY and CDR2 SYGVKD. The J segment lost 4 bases and the V segment lost 2 bases, leaving 1 base of the junction unmatched. This CDR3 contains 15 residues.

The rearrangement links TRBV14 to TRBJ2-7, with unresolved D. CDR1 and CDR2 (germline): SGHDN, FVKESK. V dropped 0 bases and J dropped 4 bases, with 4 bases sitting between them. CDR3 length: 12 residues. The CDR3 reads CASSQETYEQYF. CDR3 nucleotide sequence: TGTGCCAGCAGCCAAGAGACTTACGAGCAGTACTTC.

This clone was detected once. As DNA, the CDR3 is TGTGCCAGCAGTCTCGGACTAGCGGGTAGTCTTACCGGGGAGCTGTTTTTT. This gives the protein CASSLGLAGSLTGELFF. The chain uses TRBV7-3 and TRBJ2-2, with 11 positions matching TRBD2. Trimming cost V 6 bases and J 5 bases; bases outside gene matches: 11. The CDR3 has 17 amino acids. CDR1 SGHTA and CDR2 FQGTGA come from the germline V gene.

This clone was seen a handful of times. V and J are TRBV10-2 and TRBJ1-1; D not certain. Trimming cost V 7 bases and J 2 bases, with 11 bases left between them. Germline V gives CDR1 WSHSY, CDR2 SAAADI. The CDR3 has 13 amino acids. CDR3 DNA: TGCGCCAGCATTCCCCGGGGAAACACTGAAGCTTTCTTT. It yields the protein CASIPRGNTEAFF.

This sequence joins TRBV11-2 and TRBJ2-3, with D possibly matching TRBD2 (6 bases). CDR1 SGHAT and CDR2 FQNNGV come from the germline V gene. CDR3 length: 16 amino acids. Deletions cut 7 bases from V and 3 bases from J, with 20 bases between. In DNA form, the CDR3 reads TGTGCCAGCACCCCAAGGGGCGTAGGAGGGACAGATACGCAGTATTTT. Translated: CASTPRGVGGTDTQYF.

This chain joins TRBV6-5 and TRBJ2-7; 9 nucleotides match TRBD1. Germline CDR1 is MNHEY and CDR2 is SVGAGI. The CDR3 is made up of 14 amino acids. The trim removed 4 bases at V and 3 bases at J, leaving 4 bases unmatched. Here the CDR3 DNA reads TGTGCCAGCAGTTCCCGGGACAGGGACTACGAGCAGTACTTC. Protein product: CASSSRDRDYEQYF.

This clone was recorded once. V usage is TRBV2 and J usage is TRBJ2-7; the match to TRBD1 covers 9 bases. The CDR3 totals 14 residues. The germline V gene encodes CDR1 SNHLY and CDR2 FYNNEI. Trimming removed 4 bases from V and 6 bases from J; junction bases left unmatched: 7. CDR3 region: CASSAGDRVGEQYF. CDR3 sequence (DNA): TGTGCCAGCAGTGCTGGGGACAGGGTGGGCGAGCAGTACTTC.

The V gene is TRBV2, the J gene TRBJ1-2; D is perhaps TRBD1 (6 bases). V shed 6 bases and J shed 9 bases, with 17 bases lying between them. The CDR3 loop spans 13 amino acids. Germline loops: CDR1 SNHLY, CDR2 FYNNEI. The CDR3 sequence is CASREPIQGRYTF. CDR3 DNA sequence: TGTGCCAGCAGGGAACCTATACAGGGACGCTACACCTTC.

CDR3 residues: CASSPRRLAITGELFF. The CDR3 nucleotides read TGTGCCAGTAGTCCCCGGCGACTAGCGATCACCGGGGAGCTGTTTTTT. V gene TRBV19 combines with J gene TRBJ2-2; the match to TRBD2 covers 8 bases. The CDR3 loop spans 16 amino acids. Germline V CDR1 and CDR2: LNHDA, SQIVND (reference sequence). With 5 bases clipped from V and 4 bases from J, the junction kept 9 bases outside the gene matches. Looking up the rest from reference TRBV19 and TRBJ2-2 gives the full variable domain: DGGITQSPKYLFRKEGQNVTLSCEQNLNHDAMYWYRQDPGQGLRLIYYSQIVNDFQKGDIAEGYSVSREKKESFPLTVTSAQKNPTAFYLCASSPRRLAITGELFFGEGSRLTVL.

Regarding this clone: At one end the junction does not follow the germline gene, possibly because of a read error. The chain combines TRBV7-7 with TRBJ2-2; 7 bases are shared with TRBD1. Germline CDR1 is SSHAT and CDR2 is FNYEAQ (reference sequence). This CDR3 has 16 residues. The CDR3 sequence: CASSPRAGTDTGELFF. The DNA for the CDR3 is TGTGCTAGCAGCCCCCGGGCCGGGACAGACACCGGGGAGCTGTTTTTT.

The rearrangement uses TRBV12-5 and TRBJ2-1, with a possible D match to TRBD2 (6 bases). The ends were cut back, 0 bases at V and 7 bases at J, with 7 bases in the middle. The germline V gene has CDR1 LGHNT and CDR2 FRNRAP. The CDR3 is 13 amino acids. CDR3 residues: CASGLVRGNEQFF. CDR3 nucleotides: TGTGCTAGTGGTTTGGTACGGGGGAATGAGCAGTTCTTC.

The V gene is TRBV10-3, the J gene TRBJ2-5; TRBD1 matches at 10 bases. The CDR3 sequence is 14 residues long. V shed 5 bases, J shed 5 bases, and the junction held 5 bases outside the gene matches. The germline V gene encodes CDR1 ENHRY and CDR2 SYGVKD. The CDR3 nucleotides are TGTGCCATCAGTCCGGGACAGGGGTTTGAGACCCAGTACTTC. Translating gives CAISPGQGFETQYF.

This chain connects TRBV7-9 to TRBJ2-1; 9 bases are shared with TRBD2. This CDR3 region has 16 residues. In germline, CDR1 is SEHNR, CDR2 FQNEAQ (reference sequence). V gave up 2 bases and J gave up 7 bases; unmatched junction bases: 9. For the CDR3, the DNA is TGTGCCAGCAGCTTACTGGTGACTAGCGGTACAAATGAGCAGTTCTTC. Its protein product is CASSLLVTSGTNEQFF.

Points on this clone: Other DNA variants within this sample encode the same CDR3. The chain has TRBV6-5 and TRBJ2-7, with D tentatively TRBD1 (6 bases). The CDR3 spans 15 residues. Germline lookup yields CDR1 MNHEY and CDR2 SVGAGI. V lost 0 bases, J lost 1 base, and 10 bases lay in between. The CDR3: CASSYSAGVSYEQYF. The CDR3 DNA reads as TGTGCCAGCAGTTACTCGGCAGGGGTATCCTACGAGCAGTACTTC.

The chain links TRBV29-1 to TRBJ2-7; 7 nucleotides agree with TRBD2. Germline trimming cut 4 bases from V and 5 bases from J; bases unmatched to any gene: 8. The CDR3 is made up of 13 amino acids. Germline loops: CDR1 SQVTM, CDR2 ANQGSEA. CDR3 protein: CSVGGGSGNEQYF. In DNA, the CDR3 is TGCAGCGTTGGGGGGGGTTCTGGGAACGAGCAGTACTTC.

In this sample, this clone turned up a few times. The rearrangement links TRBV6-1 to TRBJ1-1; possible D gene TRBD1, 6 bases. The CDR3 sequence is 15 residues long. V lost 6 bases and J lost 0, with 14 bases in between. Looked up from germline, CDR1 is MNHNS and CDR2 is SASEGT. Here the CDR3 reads CASRTQGTMNTEAFF. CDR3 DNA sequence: TGTGCCAGCAGAACACAGGGCACAATGAACACTGAAGCTTTCTTT.

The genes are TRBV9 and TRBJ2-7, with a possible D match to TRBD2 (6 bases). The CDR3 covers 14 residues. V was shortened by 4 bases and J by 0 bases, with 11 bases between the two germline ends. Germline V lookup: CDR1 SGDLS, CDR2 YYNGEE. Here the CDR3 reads CASSPTGASYEQYF. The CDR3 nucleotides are TGTGCCAGCAGCCCGACGGGAGCCTCCTACGAGCAGTACTTC.

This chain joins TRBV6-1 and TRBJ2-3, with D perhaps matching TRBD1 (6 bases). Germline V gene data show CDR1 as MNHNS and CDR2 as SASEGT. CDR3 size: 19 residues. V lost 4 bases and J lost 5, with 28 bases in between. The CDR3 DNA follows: TGTGCCAGCAGTGTTAGTTCGTGGTCTGGGGGCTACGTTGGAGATACGCAGTATTTT. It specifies CASSVSSWSGGYVGDTQYF.

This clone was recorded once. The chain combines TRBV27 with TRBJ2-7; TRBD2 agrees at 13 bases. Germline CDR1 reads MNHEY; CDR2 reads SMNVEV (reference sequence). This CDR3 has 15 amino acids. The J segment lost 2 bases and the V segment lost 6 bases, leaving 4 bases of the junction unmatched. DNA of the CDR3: TGTGCCAGCAGCGCCGGACTAGCGGGAGCCTACGAGCAGTACTTC. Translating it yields CASSAGLAGAYEQYF.

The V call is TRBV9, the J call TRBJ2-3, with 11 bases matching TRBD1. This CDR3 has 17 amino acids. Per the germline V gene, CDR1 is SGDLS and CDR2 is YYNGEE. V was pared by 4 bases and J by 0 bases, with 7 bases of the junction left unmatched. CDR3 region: CASSYGTGGFSTDTQYF. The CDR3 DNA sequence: TGTGCCAGCAGCTATGGGACAGGGGGGTTTAGCACAGATACGCAGTATTTT.

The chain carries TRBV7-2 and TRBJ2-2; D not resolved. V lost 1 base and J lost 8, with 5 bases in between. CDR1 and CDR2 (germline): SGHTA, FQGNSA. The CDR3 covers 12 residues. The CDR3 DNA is TGTGCCAGCAGCTTAGTCCTTGGGGAGCTGTTTTTT. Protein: CASSLVLGELFF.

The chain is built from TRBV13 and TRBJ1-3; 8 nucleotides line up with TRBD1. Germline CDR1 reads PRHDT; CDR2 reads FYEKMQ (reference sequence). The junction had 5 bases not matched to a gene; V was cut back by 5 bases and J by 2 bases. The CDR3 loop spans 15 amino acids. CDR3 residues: CASSEATGAGNTIYF. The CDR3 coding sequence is TGTGCCAGCAGCGAAGCGACAGGGGCTGGAAACACCATATATTTT. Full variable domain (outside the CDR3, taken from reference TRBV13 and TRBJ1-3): AAGVIQSPRHLIKEKRETATLKCYPIPRHDTVYWYQQGPGQDPQFLISFYEKMQSDKGSIPDRFSAQQFSDYHSELNMSSLELGDSALYFCASSEATGAGNTIYFGEGSWLTVV.